The 10 T cell receptor beta chains reported below all come from one sample, sequenced in a study of human T cells and chemical hapten exposure (dated by TCRdb to about 2021). During library preparation, unique molecular identifiers were attached to individual cDNA molecules so that TCRs could be counted in a quantitative, reproducible way. TCRdb reran the public reads through fastp at Q25 and MiXCR, keeping productive beta chains. Each entry merges the rows of one CDR3 protein and shows their most common DNA and genes. Here the sample has fewer than 150,000 distinct CDR3 sequences; about 8.9% occur a single time. 1.1% to 1.5% of the sample goes to the ten largest clones. Total RNA was extracted from unfractionated whole blood that had been collected in Tempus Blood RNA tubes. Sequencing was performed on whole blood. These receptors were obtained from a human donor in good health. Some clones in this sample may be carry-over from other donors' samples. Donor details come from another sample of the same person, matched by shared clones.

This clonotype was observed at least ten times. V gene TRBV7-2 combines with J gene TRBJ1-4; 10 bases fit TRBD1. Germline assignment: CDR1 SGHTA and CDR2 FQGNSA. This CDR3 contains 16 residues. The trim removed 5 bases at V and 1 base at J, leaving 4 bases unmatched. CDR3 coding DNA: TGTGCCAGCAGCAGGGACAGGGGAGGAACTAATGAAAAACTGTTTTTT. As protein: CASSRDRGGTNEKLFF.

The chain has TRBV4-1 and TRBJ2-3; 7 nucleotides match TRBD2. J was trimmed by 1 base and V by 5 bases; bases with no gene match: 12. The CDR3 is 17 amino acids. CDR1 and CDR2 from the germline V gene are MGHRA and YSYEKL. The CDR3 region is CASSTDGGSRGTDTQYF. The CDR3 bases are TGCGCCAGCAGCACAGACGGGGGGAGTCGGGGCACAGATACGCAGTATTTT.

This clonotype was found many times. The rearrangement joins TRBV6-1 to TRBJ2-6, with D possibly being TRBD1 (6 bases). V was cut by 4 bases and J by 2 bases, with 6 bases left in between. Germline V lookup: CDR1 MNHNS, CDR2 SASEGT. The CDR3 extends over 14 amino acids. The CDR3, as DNA: TGTGCCAGCAGTGGGACAGCTGGGGCCAACGTCCTGACTTTC. Amino acids: CASSGTAGANVLTF.

This clonotype was found many times. The chain combines TRBV7-9 with TRBJ2-1; 10 nucleotides align to TRBD2. V trimming: 1 base; J trimming: 0 bases; junction bases outside the gene matches: 6. CDR3 length: 18 amino acids. Looked up from germline, CDR1 is SEHNR and CDR2 is FQNEAQ (reference sequence). Here the CDR3 DNA reads TGTGCCAGCAGCTTAGAATCTAGCGGGGGAAGCTCCTACAATGAGCAGTTCTTC. It yields the protein CASSLESSGGSSYNEQFF. Variable domain in full (rest from reference TRBV7-9 and TRBJ2-1): DTGVSQNPRHKITKRGQNVTFRCDPISEHNRLYWYRQTLGQGPEFLTYFQNEAQLEKSRLLSDRFSAERPKGSFSTLEIQRTEQGDSAMYLCASSLESSGGSSYNEQFFGPGTRLTVL.

The chain employs TRBV7-2 and TRBJ1-1; D remains unclear. This CDR3 is built from 15 residues. The ends were cut back, 1 base at V and 4 bases at J, with 13 bases in the middle. Germline lookup yields CDR1 SGHTA and CDR2 FQGNSA. The CDR3 spells CASSLESSGSTEAFF. DNA for the CDR3: TGTGCCAGCAGCTTAGAAAGTTCCGGGTCCACTGAAGCTTTCTTT.

The V gene is TRBV7-9, the J gene TRBJ1-3, with unresolved D. The CDR3 is 15 residues long. V was clipped by 2 bases and J by 4 bases, with 12 bases between them. The germline V gene encodes CDR1 SEHNR and CDR2 FQNEAQ (reference sequence). The CDR3 DNA sequence: TGTGCCAGCAGCTTAAGGGAACCCAAGGGAAACACCATATATTTT. It is translated as CASSLREPKGNTIYF.

In this sample, this clonotype turned up a few times. V is TRBV5-1 and J is TRBJ2-6; perhaps TRBD1 as D (6 bases). The V gene's germline CDR1 is SGHRS and CDR2 YFSETQ. The V gene lost 6 bases and the J gene lost 0 bases, with 13 bases spanning the gap. The CDR3 totals 16 residues. In nucleotides, the CDR3 is TGCGCCAGCACACAGGGACCTAGCTCTGGGGCCAACGTCCTGACTTTC. Translation gives CASTQGPSSGANVLTF. The full variable domain, completed using reference TRBV5-1 and TRBJ2-6, is KAGVTQTPRYLIKTRGQQVTLSCSPISGHRSVSWYQQTPGQGLQFLFEYFSETQRNKGNFPGRFSGRQFSNSRSEMNVSTLELGDSALYLCASTQGPSSGANVLTFGAGSRLTVL.

The chain combines TRBV20-1 with TRBJ2-7, with TRBD2 identical over 8 bases. This CDR3 is 14 amino acids long. Trimming at V came to 2 bases and at J to 4 bases, leaving 7 bases not matched to a gene. Germline CDR1 is DFQATT and CDR2 is SNEGSKA (reference sequence). The CDR3 DNA follows: TGCAGTGCTAGACCGGGACTAGGAGAGTACGAGCAGTACTTC. It yields the protein CSARPGLGEYEQYF.

In this sample, this clonotype turned up a few times. The J gene is TRBJ2-1, the V gene TRBV7-9, with a possible D match to TRBD2 (5 bases). CDR1 is SEHNR and CDR2 is FQNEAQ in the germline V gene (reference sequence). This CDR3 is 16 amino acids long. The ends were cut back, 5 bases at V and 10 bases at J, with 24 bases in the middle. CDR3: CASSPQGSYNELEQFF. The CDR3 bases are TGTGCCAGCAGCCCGCAAGGGAGCTATAATGAATTGGAGCAGTTCTTC.

This clonotype has only a few counts. This chain links TRBV18 with TRBJ2-3; possible D gene TRBD2, 6 bases. Germline V gene lookup returns CDR1 KGHSH and CDR2 LQKENI. The V and J ends lost 6 bases and 2 bases respectively, with 21 bases between them. The CDR3 runs to 17 residues. CDR3 loop: CASSPGLRIVDTDTQYF. CDR3 DNA sequence: TGTGCCAGCTCCCCGGGACTCAGAATTGTTGACACAGATACGCAGTATTTT.